The source of this T cell receptor (beta chain) is a study of blood T cell repertoires in COVID-19 (dated by TCRdb to the early 2020s). For context, the study as a whole: Collaborator samples came from the United States, Italy and Spain and covered acute and convalescent phases of COVID-19. Samples were obtained from the ongoing ImmuneRACE study (first 160 participants) and from some 1,300 subjects provided by 6 global collaborators. Subjects who had been exposed to COVID-19, were actively infected with it, or had recovered from it provided the deeply sampled blood TCRbeta repertoires that made up the dataset. The repertoires were released in a freely available public database intended as a resource for research on the immune response to SARS-CoV-2. A de-identified subject ID, COVID-19 status, age in years and sex were almost always included in the sample metadata. Where available, HLA class I and class II types were obtained from metadata supplied by the sample provider rather than from assay-based typing. The material from the prospective study consisted of cDNA or gDNA derived from T cells, B-cell-depleted T cells, or PBMCs.

Participants in the prospective study were enrolled through a virtual design, were aged roughly 18 to 95 years, and lived in approximately 24 United States geographic areas. Cohort assignment in the prospective study relied on participant-reported clinical history from a screening survey and a study questionnaire. In the prospective study, whole blood, serum and a nasopharyngeal or oropharyngeal swab were collected from each participant by mobile phlebotomists. Prospective study participants could optionally give additional blood draws and questionnaires over an approximately two-month period. Before DNA extraction, blood samples from the prospective study were shipped at room temperature or frozen. CDR1 and CDR2 (LGHDT, YNNKEL) derive from the germline V gene (reference sequence). V has 1 base trimmed and J has 4 bases trimmed; junction bases matching no gene number 1. From cysteine to phenylalanine, the CDR3 is 14 amino acids long. The retained sequence is limited to the CDR3, 42 bases, with the frame set at the first base.

A remark on this clone: It has no known antigen specificity. The sample holds no much larger clone one base away, and base qualities are not on file.

Overall study results and their limits: How much clinical and demographic metadata was included differed by source and by participant, and the metadata was provided uncurated.

TCRbeta CDR3 regions were amplified from genomic DNA by means of the immunoSEQ Assay, a bias-controlled multiplex PCR. In the source study's methods: The number of nucleated cells in each sample was estimated by amplification of reference gene primers within the assay. To quantify the absolute abundance of each unique TCRbeta CDR3 rearrangement, sequence reads were collapsed and filtered. For each sample, productive Simpson clonality was calculated by taking the square root of Simpson's diversity index across productive rearrangements. TCRdb re-hosts the immuneACCESS table, in-frame sequences only. Its copies lack some clones; in the studies checked, an unresolved V gene accounts for under half of them, and the cause for the rest is not known. The DNA gave D and trimming, while V, J and clone size come from that table. The sample has 250,000 to 300,000 clones on record, approximately 91% of them singletons. About 1.2% of the sample is in the top ten clones.

This receptor was taken from a human donor in a cohort exposed to, infected with or recovered from COVID-19 (not recorded which). The donor label of this sample is uncertain. The chain links TRBV3-1 (or the pseudogene TRBV3-2) with TRBJ2-7; the central 10 bases match TRBD2. Material: PBMCs or T cells enriched from blood (not recorded which). The base sequence is TGTGCCAGCAGCCAAGTTAGCGGGGGGTACGAGCAGTACTTC. It codes for CASSQVSGGYEQYF.